This passage covers 17 T cell receptor beta chains from one sample sequenced in a study of tumor-infiltrating lymphocytes in oesophageal squamous cell carcinoma. A single record per CDR3 protein comes from TCRdb applying MiXCR to the PCR reads. The sample carries approximately 22,000 distinct CDR3 sequences, approximately 34% recorded once. Sequenced: esophageal tumor tissue. These receptor sequences come from a female donor with esophageal squamous cell carcinoma.

A note on this clonotype: It may be a read error: a sequence one base away is much more abundant. This sequence joins TRBV11-3 and TRBJ2-7; the match to TRBD1 covers 12 bases. Germline CDR1 is SGHNT and CDR2 is YENEEA. The CDR3 is made up of 14 amino acids. The CDR3 spells CVSSLGTGGNEQYF. For the CDR3, the DNA is TGTGTCAGCAGCTTAGGGACAGGGGGCAATGAGCAGTACTTC.

The sample holds a few counts of this clonotype. A much bigger clone sits one base away, suggesting this may be a read error. The J gene is TRBJ2-1, the V gene TRBV12-5; no clear D. Trimming removed 0 bases from V and 10 bases from J, with 10 bases in between. CDR1 LGHNT and CDR2 FRNRAP come from the germline V gene. CDR3 size: 13 residues. For the CDR3, the DNA is TGTGCTAGTGGTTTGGTATTGAGGTACGAGCAGTTCTTC. Protein sequence: CASGLVLRYEQFF.

This chain links TRBV7-2 with TRBJ2-3; D call uncertain. V was pared by 1 base and J by 0 bases, with 11 bases between. The CDR3 is made up of 16 amino acids. CDR1 SGHTA and CDR2 FQGNSA come from the germline V gene. The CDR3 DNA reads TGTGCCAGCAGCTTAGATGTTGTGTCTAGCACAGATACGCAGTATTTT. Residues: CASSLDVVSSTDTQYF.

The chain uses TRBV4-1 and TRBJ1-1; the D is unclear. CDR1 MGHRA and CDR2 YSYEKL come from the germline V gene. With 0 bases removed from V and 7 bases from J, the gap between germline ends came to 9 bases. CDR3 size: 13 residues. In nucleotides, the CDR3 is TGCGCCAGCAGCCAAGATTTTCAGAGTGAAGCTTTCTTT. Its protein product is CASSQDFQSEAFF.

A single count supports this clonotype. The chain couples TRBV7-2 to TRBJ2-7; TRBD1 agrees at 7 bases. This CDR3 comprises 14 residues. Germline CDR1 SGHTA, CDR2 FQGNSA. Unmatched junction bases numbered 5, after V lost 4 bases and J lost 2 bases. Written as DNA, the CDR3 is TGTGCCAGCAGCTCGAACAGGGGACCCTACGAGCAGTACTTC. This encodes CASSSNRGPYEQYF.

Only a few counts were recorded for this clonotype. The chain is built from TRBV5-1 and TRBJ2-2; no firm D call. The V end lost 2 bases, the J end lost 0 bases, and 8 bases lay between the germline ends. This CDR3 has 15 residues. Per the germline V gene, CDR1 is SGHRS and CDR2 is YFSETQ. CDR3 sequence reads: CASSFLSTNTGELFF. In DNA, the CDR3 is TGCGCCAGCAGCTTCCTTTCCACGAACACCGGGGAGCTGTTTTTT.

In this sample, this clonotype turned up many times. The rearrangement links TRBV25-1 to TRBJ2-5, with D hard to call. The germline V gene has CDR1 MGHDK and CDR2 SYGVNS. CDR3 size: 14 residues. V dropped 1 base and J dropped 5 bases, with 11 bases sitting between them. The CDR3 DNA is TGTGCCAGCAGTGAATTGGGGATTTTGGAGACCCAGTACTTC. Translation gives CASSELGILETQYF. Full variable domain (rest looked up from reference TRBV25-1 and TRBJ2-5): EADIYQTPRYLVIGTGKKITLECSQTMGHDKMYWYQQDPGMELHLIHYSYGVNSTEKGDLSSESTVSRIRTEHFPLTLESARPSHTSQYLCASSELGILETQYFGPGTRLLVL.

The sample holds many counts of this clonotype. The CDR3 does not close with the conserved phenylalanine or tryptophan, likely indicating a read error. The DNA is omitted, as the CDR3 cannot be located on it reliably, and the CDR3 follows TCRdb's listing. The chain couples TRBV27 to TRBJ1-2; the D call of TRBD1 is as the table states it, not checked on the DNA. The V gene's germline CDR1 is MNHEY and CDR2 SMNVEV (reference sequence). The CDR3 spans 13 amino acids, including both terminal residues. Here the CDR3 reads CASSLRDTGEENL.

This clonotype was seen at least ten times. The rearrangement uses TRBV28 and TRBJ2-1; D is tentatively TRBD1 or TRBD2 (5 bases each). Deletions cut 4 bases from V and 10 bases from J, with 11 bases between. Germline CDR1 is MDHEN and CDR2 is SYDVKM. This CDR3 comprises 12 residues. CDR3 sequence: CASSSVGVEQFF. CDR3 DNA sequence: TGTGCCAGCAGTTCGGTGGGGGTCGAGCAGTTCTTC.

The table lists this clonotype with many counts. J is TRBJ2-1 and V is TRBV25-1, with D unclear. This CDR3 spans 15 amino acids. Trimming took off 4 bases at V and 3 bases at J, with 13 bases between the two ends. Germline V gene data show CDR1 as MGHDK and CDR2 as SYGVNS. This CDR3 reads CASSAYQRNYNEQFF. In nucleotides, the CDR3 is TGTGCCAGCAGTGCCTACCAACGGAACTACAATGAGCAGTTCTTC.

The chain joins TRBV7-3 to TRBJ2-5; 8 bases map to TRBD2. The J call could be wrong; TRBJ2-1 is a better fit for the DNA end. CDR3 size: 16 residues. Per germline, CDR1 SGHTA and CDR2 FQGTGA. This chain's CDR3 is CASSLIGGRTHNEQFF. DNA for the CDR3: TGTGCCAGCAGCTTAATTGGCGGGAGGACCCACAATGAGCAGTTCTTC.

The J gene is TRBJ2-1, the V gene TRBV28, with TRBD2 identical over 8 bases. Unmatched junction bases numbered 11, after V lost 3 bases and J lost 10 bases. The CDR3 sequence is 15 residues long. The germline V gene encodes CDR1 MDHEN and CDR2 SYDVKM. The chain's CDR3 is CASSFSGGPYPEQFF. CDR3 DNA: TGTGCCAGCAGTTTCTCGGGGGGGCCTTACCCGGAGCAGTTCTTC.

This clonotype was seen repeatedly, ten times or more. The V call is TRBV28, the J call TRBJ2-3, with 7 bases identical to TRBD1. Per germline, CDR1 MDHEN and CDR2 SYDVKM. The junction had 7 bases not matched to a gene; V was cut back by 8 bases and J by 2 bases. The CDR3 loop spans 14 amino acids. In DNA form, the CDR3 reads TGTGCCAGCGTAGAGGGGGCCTACACAGATACGCAGTATTTT. It specifies CASVEGAYTDTQYF. Based on the CDR3 plus reference TRBV28 and TRBJ2-3, the full variable domain is DVKVTQSSRYLVKRTGEKVFLECVQDMDHENMFWYRQDPGLGLRLIYFSYDVKMKEKGDIPEGYSVSREKKERFSLILESASTNQTSMYLCASVEGAYTDTQYFGPGTRLTVL.

Here the CDR3 reads CATSDNGFQETQYF. CDR3 nucleotide sequence: TGTGCCACCAGTGATAATGGGTTCCAAGAGACCCAGTACTTC. The rearrangement joins TRBV24-1 to TRBJ2-1; D gene ambiguous. TRBJ2-5 matches the DNA end more closely, so the J call is doubtful. The germline V gene encodes CDR1 KGHDR and CDR2 SFDVKD. The CDR3 extends over 14 amino acids.

This sequence joins TRBV7-1 and TRBJ2-3; D is uncertain. TRBV7-1 is labeled an ORF, and its function is uncertain. The CDR3 totals 13 residues. V was trimmed by 6 bases and J by 2 bases, leaving 9 bases between them. CDR3 sequence: CASREDNTDTQYF. DNA for the CDR3: TGTGCCAGCAGAGAAGACAACACAGATACGCAGTATTTT.

This clonotype was recorded at least ten times. The chain links TRBV24-1 to TRBJ2-1; 9 bases are a match to TRBD1. The J call may be faulty, since TRBJ2-7 better matches the DNA end. The CDR3 has 16 residues. Germline CDR1 and CDR2: KGHDR and SFDVKD. The CDR3 is CATSVSGTGYNNEQYF. The CDR3 coding sequence is TGTGCCACCAGCGTGTCTGGGACAGGGTATAACAATGAGCAGTACTTC.

This chain connects TRBV7-2 to TRBJ2-5; TRBD1 matches 8 bases. The J call is in doubt because the DNA end fits TRBJ2-3 better. This CDR3 has 13 residues. Germline V gene data show CDR1 as SGHTA and CDR2 as FQGNSA. This CDR3 reads CASSADREYTQYF. For the CDR3, the DNA is TGTGCCAGCAGCGCGGACAGGGAATATACGCAGTATTTT.